This TCR beta chain stems from a study of blood T cell repertoires in COVID-19 (TCRdb year 2020). Concerning the study at large: Samples from collaborators originated in the United States, Italy and Spain and spanned both the acute and convalescent phases of COVID-19. The repertoires were released in a freely available public database intended as a resource for research on the immune response to SARS-CoV-2. Subjects who had been exposed to COVID-19, were actively infected with it, or had recovered from it provided the deeply sampled blood TCRbeta repertoires that made up the dataset. Sample metadata almost always included a de-identified subject ID, COVID-19 status, age in years and sex. The samples were drawn from the first 160 participants of the ongoing ImmuneRACE study and from 1,254 subjects provided by 6 global collaborators. HLA class I and class II types, where available, came from metadata supplied by the sample provider rather than from assay-based typing. The material from the prospective study consisted of cDNA or gDNA derived from T cells, B-cell-depleted T cells, or PBMCs.

A word on this clone: It lacks a known antigen. Base qualities are not provided; no much larger clone lies one nucleotide away.

TCRbeta CDR3 regions were amplified from genomic DNA using the immunoSEQ Assay, a bias-controlled multiplex PCR. As for the authors' bioinformatics: Nucleated cell counts per sample were estimated from amplification of reference gene primers within the assay. To quantify the absolute abundance of each unique TCRbeta CDR3 rearrangement, sequence reads were collapsed and filtered. For each sample, productive Simpson clonality was calculated as the square root of Simpson's diversity index across productive rearrangements. The immuneACCESS repertoire file appears here via TCRdb, limited to in-frame rearrangements. These files lack a portion of the clones; in checked studies, under half of the deficit traces to unresolved V genes, and the cause of the others is not known. V and J calls and clone size are given by that table; D and trimming were obtained from the DNA. In this sample the table shows some 160,000 clones, 83% of which occur a single time. The ten largest make up roughly 1.9% of the sample.

The CDR1 and CDR2 encoded by the germline V gene are SGHRS and YFSETQ. Including the terminal cysteine and phenylalanine, the CDR3 comprises 14 residues. Only the CDR3 DNA stays, 42 bases, in frame from base 1. V is reduced by 4 bases and J by 2 bases, leaving a spacing of 9 bases between them. The investigation overall reported the following: How much clinical and demographic metadata was included differed by source and by participant, and the metadata was provided uncurated.

The collaborating institutions used their own protocols to collect whole blood in K2EDTA tubes. For TCRbeta analysis, collaborators shipped samples in one of three forms: frozen whole blood, isolated PBMCs, or DNA extracted from either of those sample types. Sequenced material: peripheral blood. The V gene is TRBV5-1 and the J gene is TRBJ1-4; matching of 5 bases hints at TRBD1 as the D gene. The source of this sequence is a woman older than 75 with acute or convalescent COVID-19. The nucleotide sequence reads TGCGCCAGCAGCCCAGGGTCGACTAATGAAAAACTGTTTTTT. It specifies CASSPGSTNEKLFF.